This TCR beta chain appears in the sequencing data of a study of T cells in Graves' hyperthyroidism and ophthalmopathy. Study-wide findings and caveats: Ophthalmopathy, as predicted by the model, came a median roughly 6.5 months after the prediction. Ophthalmopathy was separated from stable hyperthyroidism by a 13 V-J model.

Amplified TCR beta CDR3 regions derived from RNA transcripts. The TCR CDR3 first-round RT-PCR relied on the HTBI primer set. TCRdb redid the calling of the multiplex PCR reads with MiXCR, one entry per CDR3 protein. Of under 350,000 distinct CDR3 sequences in the sample, 20% to 25% were seen once. A note on this clonotype: Its antigen is undetermined.

Graves' hyperthyroidism without ophthalmopathy progression within 18 months was termed stable. This CDR3 region has 15 residues. Trimming at V came to 6 bases and at J to 0 bases, leaving 3 bases not matched to a gene. Sequencing was carried out using blood. The J gene is TRBJ2-2, the V gene TRBV12-3 or TRBV12-4; TRBD1 matches 8 bases. This receptor was identified in a woman aged 45-60 years with Graves' hyperthyroidism. CDR3: CASSMGQANTGELFF. The CDR3 DNA sequence: TGTGCCAGCAGCATGGGACAGGCGAACACCGGGGAGCTGTTTTTT.